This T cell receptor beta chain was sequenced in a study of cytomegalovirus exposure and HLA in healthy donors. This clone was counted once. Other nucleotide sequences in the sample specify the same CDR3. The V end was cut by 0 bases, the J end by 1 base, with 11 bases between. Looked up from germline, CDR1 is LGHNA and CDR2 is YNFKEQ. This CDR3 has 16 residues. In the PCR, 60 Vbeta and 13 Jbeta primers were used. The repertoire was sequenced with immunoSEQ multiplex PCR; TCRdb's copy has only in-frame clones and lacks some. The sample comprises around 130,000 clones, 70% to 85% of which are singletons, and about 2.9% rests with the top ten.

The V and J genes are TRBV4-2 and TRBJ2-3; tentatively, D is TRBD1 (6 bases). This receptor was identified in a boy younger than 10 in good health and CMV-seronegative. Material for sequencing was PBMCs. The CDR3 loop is CASSQDLAGGTDTQYF. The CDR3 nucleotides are TGTGCCAGCAGCCAAGATCTGGCAGGGGGCACAGATACGCAGTATTTT.